The present T cell receptor beta chain was sequenced within a study of CD8+CD57+ T cells in acquired aplastic anemia. Across the study: Each DNA sample taken from sorted CD4+ and CD8+ cells came to approximately 3.3 ug on average. Study-level points and caveats: Patients and controls were found to share some 30 CD8+ CDR3 sequences.

The CDR3 spans 13 residues. V was clipped by 7 bases and J by 2 bases, with 12 bases between them. Germline V CDR1 and CDR2: SGHKS, YYEKEE (reference sequence). Before being chosen for sequencing, patients had shown CD8+CD57+ cell expansion by flow cytometry. The patients all had a severe acquired aplastic anemia diagnosis. Untreated patients provided the blood samples, with no therapy given before sampling. TCR beta VDJ and CDR3 profiles were obtained from a genomic DNA template. TCRdb re-called the reads with MiXCR, one entry per CDR3 protein. The sample shows about 180,000 distinct CDR3 sequences, around 48% of them seen only once. This clonotype appeared many times. Antigen specificity is unknown.

The sequence was obtained from a human donor with aplastic anemia. This rearrangement joins TRBV5-5 to TRBJ1-1, with D unresolved. The specimen sequenced was sorted CD4+, CD8+, or CD8+CD57+ T cells (not recorded which) from PBMCs. DNA for the CDR3: TGTGCCAGCGTACTAGGCGGAAACACTGAAGCTTTCTTT. Translating gives CASVLGGNTEAFF.